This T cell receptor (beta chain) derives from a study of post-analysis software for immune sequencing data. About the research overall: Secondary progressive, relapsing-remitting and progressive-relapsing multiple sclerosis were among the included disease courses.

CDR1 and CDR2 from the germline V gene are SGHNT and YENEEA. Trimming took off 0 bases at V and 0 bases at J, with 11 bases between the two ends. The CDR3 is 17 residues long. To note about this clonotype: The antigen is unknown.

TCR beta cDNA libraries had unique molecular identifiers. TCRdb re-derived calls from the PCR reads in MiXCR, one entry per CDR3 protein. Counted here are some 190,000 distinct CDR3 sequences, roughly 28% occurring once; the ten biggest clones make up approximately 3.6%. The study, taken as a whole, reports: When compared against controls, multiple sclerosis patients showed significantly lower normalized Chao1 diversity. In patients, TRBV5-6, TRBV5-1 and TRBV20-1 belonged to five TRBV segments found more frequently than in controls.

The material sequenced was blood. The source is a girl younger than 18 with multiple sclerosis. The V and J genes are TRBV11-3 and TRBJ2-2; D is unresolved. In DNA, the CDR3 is TGTGCCAGCAGCTTAGATCTGGGTGGGGCGAACACCGGGGAGCTGTTTTTT. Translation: CASSLDLGGANTGELFF.